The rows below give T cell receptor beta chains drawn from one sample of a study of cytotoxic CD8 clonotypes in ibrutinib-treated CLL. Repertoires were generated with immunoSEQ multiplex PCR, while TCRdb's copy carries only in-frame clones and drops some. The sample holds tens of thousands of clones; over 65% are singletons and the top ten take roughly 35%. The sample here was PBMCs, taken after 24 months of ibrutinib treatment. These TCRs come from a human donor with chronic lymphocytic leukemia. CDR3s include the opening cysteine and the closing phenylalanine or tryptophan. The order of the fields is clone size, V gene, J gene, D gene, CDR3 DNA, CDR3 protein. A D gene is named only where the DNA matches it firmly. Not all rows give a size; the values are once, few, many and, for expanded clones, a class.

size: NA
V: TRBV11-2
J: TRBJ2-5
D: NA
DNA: TGTGCCAGCAGCGACGGATTGATGCGGGGAACCCAGTACTTC
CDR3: CASSDGLMRGTQYF

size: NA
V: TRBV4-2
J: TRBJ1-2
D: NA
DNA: TGTGCCAGCAGCCAAGAGGGGGGCGCAGACTATGGCTACACCTTC
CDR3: CASSQEGGADYGYTF

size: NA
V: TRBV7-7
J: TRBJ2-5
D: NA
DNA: TGTGCCAGCAGCTTAGATCGGGGGCCAGAGACCCAGTACTTC
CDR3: CASSLDRGPETQYF

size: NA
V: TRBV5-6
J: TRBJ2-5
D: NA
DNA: TGTGCCAGCAGCTTGGGCAGCGGAGGGAGGCAAGAGACCCAGTACTTC
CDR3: CASSLGSGGRQETQYF

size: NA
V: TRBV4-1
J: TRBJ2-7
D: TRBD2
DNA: TGCGCCAGCAGCCAAACAGGGACTAGCGGAAGACTCTACGAGCAGTACTTC
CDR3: CASSQTGTSGRLYEQYF

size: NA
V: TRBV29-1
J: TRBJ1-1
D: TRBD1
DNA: TGCAGCGTGGAGACGGGACAGGGAACTGAAGCTTTCTTT
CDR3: CSVETGQGTEAFF

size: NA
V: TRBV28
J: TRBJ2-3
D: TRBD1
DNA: TGTGCCAGCAGTGTCGGGACAGGGGGCACAGATACGCAGTATTTT
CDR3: CASSVGTGGTDTQYF

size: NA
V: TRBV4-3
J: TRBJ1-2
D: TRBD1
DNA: TGCGCCAGCAGCCAACGACAGGGGGATGGCTACACCTTC
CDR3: CASSQRQGDGYTF

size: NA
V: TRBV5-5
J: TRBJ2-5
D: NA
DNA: TGTGCCAGCAGCGGTGACGGCTTAGAGACCCAGTACTTC
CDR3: CASSGDGLETQYF

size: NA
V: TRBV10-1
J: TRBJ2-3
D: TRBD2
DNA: TGCGCCAGCAGTGAGAGACTAGCGGGAAATACGCAGTATTTT
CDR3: CASSERLAGNTQYF

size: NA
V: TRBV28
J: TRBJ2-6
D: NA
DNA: TGTGCCAGCAGTTTGTCTCCCCTTCTAACTGGGGCCAACGTCCTGACTTTC
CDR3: CASSLSPLLTGANVLTF

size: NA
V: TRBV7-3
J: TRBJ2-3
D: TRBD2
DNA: TGTGCCAGCAGCTCCTCCCTAGCGGGAAGCACAGATACGCAGTATTTT
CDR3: CASSSSLAGSTDTQYF

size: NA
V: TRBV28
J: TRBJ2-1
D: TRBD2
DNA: TGTGCCAGCAGGACTAGCGGGAGCAGGAATGAGCAGTTCTTC
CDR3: CASRTSGSRNEQFF

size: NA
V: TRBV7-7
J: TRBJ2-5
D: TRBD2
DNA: TGTGCTAGCAGCTTAGCGGGAGGGGCCCAGTACTTC
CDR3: CASSLAGGAQYF

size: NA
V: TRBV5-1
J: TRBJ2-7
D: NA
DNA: TGCGCCAGCAGCTCAGGGGGGTCCTACGAGCAGTACTTC
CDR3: CASSSGGSYEQYF

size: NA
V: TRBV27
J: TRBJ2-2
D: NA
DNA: TGTGCCAGCAGTTTATTACTTAACACCGGGGAGCTGTTTTTT
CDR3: CASSLLLNTGELFF

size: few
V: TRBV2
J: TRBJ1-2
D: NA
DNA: TGTGCCAGCAAGGTGGCGGGCTATGGCTACACCTTC
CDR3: CASKVAGYGYTF

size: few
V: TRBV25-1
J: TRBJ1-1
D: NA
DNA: TGTGCCAGCAGCTCTCTCTCGGGCACTGAAGCTTTCTTT
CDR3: CASSSLSGTEAFF

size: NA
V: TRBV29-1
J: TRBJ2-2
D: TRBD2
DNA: TGCAGCGGCCAGCGGGATTCGAACACCGGGGAGCTGTTTTTT
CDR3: CSGQRDSNTGELFF

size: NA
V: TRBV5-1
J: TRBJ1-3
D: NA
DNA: TGCGCCAGCAGCTCCCAGACCTCTGGAAACACCATATATTTT
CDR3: CASSSQTSGNTIYF

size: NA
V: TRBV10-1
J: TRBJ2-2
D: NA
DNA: TGCGCCAGCAGTGAGTCAACAGGGACCCTACACACGAACACCGGGGAGCTGTTTTTT
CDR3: CASSESTGTLHTNTGELFF

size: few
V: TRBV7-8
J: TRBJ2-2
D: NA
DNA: TGTGCCAGCAGTCGCTTTTCGGGGGCTGACGGGGAGCTGTTTTTT
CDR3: CASSRFSGADGELFF

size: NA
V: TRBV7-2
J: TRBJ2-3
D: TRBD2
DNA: TGTGCCAGCACCCGTTCGGCGGGAGAATTGACAGATACGCAGTATTTT
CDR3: CASTRSAGELTDTQYF

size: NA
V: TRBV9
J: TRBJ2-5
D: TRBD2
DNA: TGTGCCAGCAGCGCATCGGGAGGGCCGGGTAGGGAGACCCAGTACTTC
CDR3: CASSASGGPGRETQYF

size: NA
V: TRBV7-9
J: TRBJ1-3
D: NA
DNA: TGTGCCAGCAGCCCATCCGGGGCAGGGGGAAACACCATATATTTT
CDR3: CASSPSGAGGNTIYF

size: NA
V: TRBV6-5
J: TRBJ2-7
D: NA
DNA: TGTGCCAGCATTGGCCGACTTGGGGGGTCCTACGAGCAGTACTTC
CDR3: CASIGRLGGSYEQYF

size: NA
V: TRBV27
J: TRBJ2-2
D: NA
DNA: TGTGCCAGCAGTGCCTCCGGATGGGTCGCCGGGGAGCTGTTTTTT
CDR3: CASSASGWVAGELFF

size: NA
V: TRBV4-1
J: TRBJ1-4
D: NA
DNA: TGCGCCAGCAGACTGACAGGAGAGGTTGATGAAAAACTGTTTTTT
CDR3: CASRLTGEVDEKLFF

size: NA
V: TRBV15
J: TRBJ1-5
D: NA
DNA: TGTGCCACCAGCAGAGCCGGAGGGGTGAATCAGCCCCAGCATTTT
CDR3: CATSRAGGVNQPQHF

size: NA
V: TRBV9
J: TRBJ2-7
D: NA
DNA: TGTGCCAGCAGCGTAGGTTGGTCAAGCGAGGGGTTTTCCTACGAGCAGTACTTC
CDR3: CASSVGWSSEGFSYEQYF

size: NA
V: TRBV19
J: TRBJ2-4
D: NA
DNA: TGTGCCAGTGGCACTCTAGCCAAAAACATTCAGTACTTC
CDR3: CASGTLAKNIQYF